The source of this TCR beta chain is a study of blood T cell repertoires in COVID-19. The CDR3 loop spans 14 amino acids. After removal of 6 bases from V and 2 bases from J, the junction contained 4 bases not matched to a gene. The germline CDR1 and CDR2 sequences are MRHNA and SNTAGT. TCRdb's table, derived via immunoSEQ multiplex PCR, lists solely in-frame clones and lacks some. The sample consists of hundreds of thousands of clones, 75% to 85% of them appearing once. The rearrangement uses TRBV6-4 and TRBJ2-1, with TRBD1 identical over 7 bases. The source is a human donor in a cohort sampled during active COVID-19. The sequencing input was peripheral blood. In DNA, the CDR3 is TGTGCCAGCAGCCCGGGACAGACCTACAATGAGCAGTTCTTC. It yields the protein CASSPGQTYNEQFF.